Shown below are 2 T cell receptor beta chains from a single sample sequenced in a study of Graves' ophthalmopathy and Graves' hyperthyroidism. The sequenced template was RNA, covering the TCR beta CDR3 region. The first round was an RT-PCR with HTBI primers, and the second round was a multiplex PCR. From the multiplex PCR reads, TCRdb called clonotypes with MiXCR, one entry per CDR3 protein. The sample holds under 800,000 distinct CDR3 sequences, around a fifth seen once. The material sequenced was peripheral blood. The source is a woman between 18 and 29 years old with stable Graves' hyperthyroidism. Some clones in this sample may be carry-over from other donors' samples.

The gene calls are TRBV7-2 and TRBJ2-7; D gene unclear. The CDR3 contains 12 residues. Per germline, CDR1 SGHTA and CDR2 FQGNSA. V lost 7 bases and J 6 bases, leaving 13 bases between the germline ends. The CDR3 coding sequence is TGTGCCAGCACCTCCGTGAGAGGCGAGCAGTACTTC. This translates into CASTSVRGEQYF. Complete variable domain (other parts from reference TRBV7-2 and TRBJ2-7): GAGVSQSPSNKVTEKGKDVELRCDPISGHTALYWYRQSLGQGLEFLIYFQGNSAPDKSGLPSDRFSAERTGGSVSTLTIQRTQQEDSAVYLCASTSVRGEQYFGPGTRLTVT.

This clonotype was found a few times. V and J are TRBV20-1 and TRBJ2-4; D unresolved. The germline V gene has CDR1 DFQATT and CDR2 SNEGSKA (reference sequence). The CDR3 is 16 residues long. Trimming removed 0 bases at V and 0 bases at J, with 12 bases between. The CDR3 sequence is CSARDLVRLAKNIQYF. Written as DNA, the CDR3 is TGCAGTGCTAGAGATCTGGTGCGGTTAGCCAAAAACATTCAGTACTTC.